This TCR beta chain appears in the sequencing data of a study of metastatic and nonmetastatic thyroid tumors. Every patient was untreated before thyroid surgery. In regard to this clone: A much more abundant neighbour one base away suggests this may be a read error. The identical CDR3 is also encoded by other nucleotide sequences in the sample.

CDR1 SEHNR and CDR2 FQNEAQ come from the germline V gene (reference sequence). This CDR3 comprises 14 residues. V shed 6 bases and J 5 bases; nucleotides not matched to a gene: 9. Using MiXCR, TCRdb re-called clones from the PCR reads. The sample consists of 70,000 or so clones, 12% to 15% of them appearing once. The sequencing input was blood. The TCR comes from a male donor with papillary thyroid cancer or a benign thyroid nodule (not recorded which). Some clones in this sample may be carry-over from other donors' samples. This chain connects TRBV7-9 to TRBJ2-5; 7 bases line up with TRBD1. CDR3 DNA: TGTGCCAGCAGTTCAACAGGGGTAGTTGAGACCCAGTACTTC. Translation gives CASSSTGVVETQYF.